The 28 T cell receptor beta chains presented below share a single source sample, sequenced in a study of spatial heterogeneity in lung cancer. Study-wide points: How many expanded intratumoral alpha and beta TCRs were present tracked the tumor mutation count, which was a count of nonsynonymous mutations.

These receptors' antigens are unknown. TCRdb reprocessed the 5' RACE reads with MiXCR, giving one entry per CDR3 protein. The repertoire has 8,000 to 10,000 distinct CDR3 sequences, around 6.3% of them found once; the top ten carry around 10%. The time point denotes: sample taken at primary tumor resection. Material: lung tumor tissue, obtained at surgery. These receptors were collected from a male donor with early-stage non-small cell lung cancer.

This clonotype is labeled medium-sized. The library was prepared for alpha chains; this beta chain is a stray read, so its frequency means little. The rearrangement links TRBV6-1 to TRBJ2-4; D unclear. Looked up from germline, CDR1 is MNHNS and CDR2 is SASEGT. V lost 7 bases and J lost 3, with 7 bases in between. The CDR3 extends over 12 amino acids. Here the CDR3 DNA reads TGTGCCAGCACTTCCTACAAAAACATTCAGTACTTC. Amino acids: CASTSYKNIQYF.

This clonotype appeared many times. Being off target in a library aimed at alpha chains, this beta chain has a size of little meaning. This rearrangement joins TRBV28 to TRBJ2-7, with D possibly matching TRBD1 (5 bases). The CDR3 sequence is 15 residues long. V was cut by 6 bases and J by 1 base, with 16 bases left in between. CDR1 is MDHEN and CDR2 is SYDVKM in the germline V gene. The CDR3 reads CASSPGQNLSYEQYV. CDR3 DNA: TGTGCCAGCAGCCCAGGACAAAACCTGTCCTACGAGCAGTACGTC.

This clonotype was counted a few times. In a library made to pick up alpha chains, this beta chain is a stray read with a size that means little. Written as DNA, the CDR3 is TGTGCCAGCTCACCAGTCTGGGGGGTAGGGACTGAAGCTTTCTTT. The encoded protein is CASSPVWGVGTEAFF. The chain links TRBV18 to TRBJ1-1; a weak D match, TRBD1 (5 bases). Germline assignment: CDR1 KGHSH and CDR2 LQKENI. The ends were cut back, 2 bases at V and 5 bases at J, with 15 bases in the middle. The CDR3 is 15 residues long.

This clonotype was detected many times. This beta chain turned up in a library designed for alpha chains; as an off-target read, its abundance says little. This chain joins TRBV5-6 and TRBJ2-4; 7 positions agree with TRBD1. V lost 3 bases, J lost 3 bases, and 9 bases stayed unmatched. CDR3 size: 16 residues. Germline values: CDR1 SGHDT, CDR2 YYEEEE. This chain's CDR3 is CASSWDMDRFKNIQYF. CDR3 nucleotide sequence: TGTGCCAGCAGCTGGGATATGGACAGGTTCAAAAACATTCAGTACTTC.

This clonotype was observed many times. This beta chain represents an off-target read in a library built for alpha chains; its size is of limited meaning. V gene TRBV6-5 combines with J gene TRBJ2-1, with D possibly being TRBD2 (6 bases). The length of the CDR3 is 16 residues. The germline V gene has CDR1 MNHEY and CDR2 SVGAGI. Deletions cut 7 bases from V and 4 bases from J, with 20 bases between. The CDR3 region is CASKPFSGRGYNEQFF. The CDR3 coding sequence is TGTGCCAGCAAACCTTTTAGCGGAAGGGGTTACAATGAGCAGTTCTTC.

This clonotype came up many times. Since the library was made to target alpha chains, this beta chain is a stray read and its abundance is not meaningful. The J gene is TRBJ1-4, the V gene TRBV30; 7 bases are shared with TRBD1. V shed 2 bases, J shed 5 bases, and the junction held 5 bases outside the gene matches. Germline lookup yields CDR1 GTSNPN and CDR2 SVGIG (reference sequence). The CDR3 contains 14 residues. CDR3 sequence: CAWSPDRRNEKLFF. The CDR3 coding sequence is TGTGCCTGGAGTCCGGACAGGAGGAATGAAAAACTGTTTTTT.

This clonotype came up many times. Little can be read into the size of this beta chain, an off-target read in a library designed for alpha chains. The J gene is TRBJ1-2, the V gene TRBV5-1; D is unresolved. The V gene's germline CDR1 is SGHRS and CDR2 YFSETQ. The length of the CDR3 is 13 residues. V lost 0 bases and J lost 0, with 3 bases in between. The CDR3 spells CASSLAANYGYTF. The CDR3 DNA is TGCGCCAGCAGCTTGGCTGCTAACTATGGCTACACCTTC.

Ten or more counts support this clonotype. Because this beta chain is a stray read in a library intended to capture alpha chains, its abundance should not be given much weight. The chain couples TRBV3-1 to TRBJ1-6, with 12 bases aligning to TRBD1. The V and J ends lost 3 bases and 9 bases, in that order; junction bases with no gene match: 6. Per the germline V gene, CDR1 is LGHDT and CDR2 is YNNKEL (reference sequence). This CDR3 spans 16 amino acids. The CDR3 here is CASSHRDRGLGSPLHF. The CDR3 nucleotides are TGTGCCAGCAGCCACCGGGACAGGGGGCTAGGTTCACCCCTCCACTTT.

By sample fraction, this clonotype is large. This beta chain was picked up by a library intended for alpha chains and is off target, so its count carries little meaning. The rearrangement joins TRBV27 to TRBJ1-2, with D tentatively TRBD1 (6 bases). V lost 4 bases to trimming and J lost 1 base, with 19 bases between them. The CDR3 spans 17 residues. Germline V gene lookup returns CDR1 MNHEY and CDR2 SMNVEV (reference sequence). CDR3 residues: CASSSQPGQISNYGYTF. In DNA form, the CDR3 reads TGTGCCAGCAGTTCCCAACCAGGACAGATAAGTAACTATGGCTACACCTTC.

This clonotype was seen at least ten times. This beta chain is a stray sequence in a library constructed for alpha chains; its clone size is not meaningful. V gene TRBV9 combines with J gene TRBJ2-5; no reliable D call. V lost 4 bases, J lost 5 bases, and 9 bases lay in between. The CDR3 extends over 12 amino acids. Looked up from germline, CDR1 is SGDLS and CDR2 is YYNGEE. CDR3 nucleotides: TGTGCCAGCAGCCCCCATGGGGAGACCCAGTACTTC. Translating it yields CASSPHGETQYF.

This clonotype has at least ten counts. Within a library made for alpha chains, this beta chain is off target, and its count is uninformative. V usage is TRBV6-6 and J usage is TRBJ2-2; D gene uncertain. The CDR3 has 13 residues. CDR1 and CDR2 (germline): MNHNY, SVGAGI (reference sequence). V shed 5 bases and J shed 4 bases, with 8 bases lying between them. The CDR3 sequence: CASSDRSTGELFF. The CDR3 DNA sequence: TGTGCCAGCAGTGACCGCTCCACCGGGGAGCTGTTTTTT.

This clonotype was seen many times. This beta chain turned up in a library designed for alpha chains; as an off-target read, its abundance says little. The V and J genes are TRBV20-1 and TRBJ2-7, with 9 bases aligning to TRBD1. Looked up from germline, CDR1 is DFQATT and CDR2 is SNEGSKA (reference sequence). The J segment lost 3 bases and the V segment lost 0 bases, leaving 6 bases of the junction unmatched. This CDR3 is built from 15 residues. CDR3 nucleotides: TGCAGTGCTAGAGATGGTGACAGGGGGAGCTACGAGCAGTACTTC. It codes for CSARDGDRGSYEQYF.

The table lists this clonotype with many counts. This beta chain appears as a stray read in a library generated for alpha chains; its size is not informative. V gene TRBV27 combines with J gene TRBJ1-5; perhaps TRBD1 as D (5 bases). CDR1 and CDR2 (germline): MNHEY, SMNVEV (reference sequence). The V gene lost 3 bases and the J gene lost 3 bases, with 9 bases spanning the gap. This CDR3 is 14 amino acids long. CDR3 in amino acids: CASSFGGFNQPQHF. DNA for the CDR3: TGTGCCAGCAGTTTCGGGGGTTTCAATCAGCCCCAGCATTTT.

By share of the sample, this clonotype is medium-sized. Found in a library prepared for alpha chains, this beta chain is an off-target read, and its abundance has little meaning. The rearrangement joins TRBV28 to TRBJ1-1, with no clear D. The CDR3 consists of 12 residues. V was clipped by 3 bases and J by 8 bases, with 10 bases between them. Per the germline V gene, CDR1 is MDHEN and CDR2 is SYDVKM. CDR3 residues: CASSLWLTEAFF. The CDR3, as DNA: TGTGCCAGCAGTTTGTGGTTAACCGAAGCTTTCTTT.

By share, this clonotype ranks as medium-sized. A library made for alpha chains picked up this beta chain off target, so its size means little. This chain connects TRBV7-9 to TRBJ2-7, with D hard to call. V lost 3 bases, J lost 0 bases, and 9 bases lay in between. CDR1 and CDR2 from the germline V gene are SEHNR and FQNEAQ (reference sequence). The CDR3 consists of 14 residues. The CDR3 is CASSFFGRSYEQYF. The CDR3 DNA reads TGTGCCAGCAGCTTTTTCGGACGCTCCTACGAGCAGTACTTC.

This clonotype was observed at least ten times. The library was built for alpha chains, so this beta chain is an off-target read and its size means little. J is TRBJ2-1 and V is TRBV18; D is undetermined. The CDR3 runs 13 residues. CDR1 KGHSH and CDR2 LQKENI come from the germline V gene. V was shortened by 2 bases and J by 4 bases, with 6 bases between the two germline ends. CDR3 residues: CASSPIGYNEQFF. Written as DNA, the CDR3 is TGTGCCAGCTCACCAATTGGATACAATGAGCAGTTCTTC.

This clonotype counts as medium-sized (0.01 to 0.1%). This beta chain came through as a stray read in a library set up for alpha chains, and its size says little. The chain links TRBV6-1 to TRBJ1-5, with D unclear. Trimming shortened V by 6 bases and J by 4 bases, and 10 bases separated the two germline ends. Germline V gene sequence: CDR1 MNHNS, CDR2 SASEGT. This CDR3 spans 13 amino acids. CDR3 bases: TGTGCCAGCAGGGCAACGGGGAATCAGCCCCAGCATTTT. It codes for CASRATGNQPQHF.

This clonotype was found many times. Since it is a stray read in a library aimed at alpha chains, this beta chain has a size that is not meaningful. The rearrangement uses TRBV3-1 and TRBJ2-3; TRBD1 or TRBD2 may be the D gene (5 bases each). With 3 bases removed from V and 3 bases from J, the gap between germline ends came to 7 bases. Germline CDR1 reads LGHDT; CDR2 reads YNNKEL (reference sequence). This CDR3 is 13 amino acids long. CDR3 nucleotides: TGTGCCAGCAGCCAGAGGGGAACAGATACGCAGTATTTT. Translation gives CASSQRGTDTQYF.

This clonotype is judged medium-sized (0.01 to 0.1%). The library was prepared for alpha chains; this beta chain is a stray read, so its frequency means little. The genes are TRBV28 and TRBJ2-2, with 12 bases fitting TRBD1. The CDR3 spans 17 residues. The V segment lost 6 bases and the J segment 3 bases; nucleotides outside the gene matches: 8. Germline lookup yields CDR1 MDHEN and CDR2 SYDVKM. The chain's CDR3 is CASRPWDRGRYTGELFF. In DNA, the CDR3 is TGTGCCAGCAGACCCTGGGACAGGGGGCGTTACACCGGGGAGCTGTTTTTT.

This clonotype was found many times. In a library made to pick up alpha chains, this beta chain is a stray read with a size that means little. The gene calls are TRBV6-1 and TRBJ2-1, with D perhaps TRBD2 (5 bases). Germline lookup yields CDR1 MNHNS and CDR2 SASEGT. The ends were cut back, 4 bases at V and 9 bases at J, with 19 bases in the middle. There are 15 residues in the CDR3. The CDR3 bases are TGTGCCAGCAGTGGGTGGAGCGGTGAGGAATCTGAGCAGTTCTTC. It is translated as CASSGWSGEESEQFF.

Points on this clonotype: In a library made to pick up alpha chains, this beta chain is a stray read with a size that means little. This sequence joins TRBV7-2 and TRBJ2-3; D is unclear. The V and J ends lost 0 bases and 3 bases respectively, with 7 bases between them. The germline V gene encodes CDR1 SGHTA and CDR2 FQGNSA. The CDR3 is 14 residues long. The CDR3 reads CASSLAWGTDTQYF. The CDR3, as DNA: TGTGCCAGCAGCTTAGCCTGGGGAACAGATACGCAGTATTTT.

In this sample, this clonotype turned up many times. This beta chain was picked up by a library intended for alpha chains and is off target, so its count carries little meaning. This chain connects TRBV2 to TRBJ1-2, with D possibly TRBD1 on 6 matching bases. The germline V and J ends were trimmed by 5 bases and 8 bases, with 21 bases remaining between them. The CDR3 has 15 amino acids. Germline values: CDR1 SNHLY, CDR2 FYNNEI. CDR3 region: CASSLVEGGARGYTF. The CDR3, as DNA: TGTGCCAGCAGTCTCGTAGAGGGGGGGGCTCGCGGCTACACCTTC.

About this clonotype itself: This beta chain is a stray sequence in a library constructed for alpha chains; its clone size is not meaningful. The chain carries TRBV12-3 or TRBV12-4 and TRBJ1-1; a possible D gene is TRBD1 (6 bases). This CDR3 is built from 14 residues. Between the trimmed V and J ends, which lost 6 bases and 4 bases, there was a span of 15 bases. The CDR3 nucleotides read TGTGCCAGCAGACTAACAGGGACGGCCACTGAAGCTTTCTTT. Amino acids: CASRLTGTATEAFF.

This clonotype was observed many times. This beta chain was picked up by a library intended for alpha chains and is off target, so its count carries little meaning. The V gene is TRBV20-1, the J gene TRBJ2-5; D remains ambiguous. V dropped 5 bases and J dropped 5 bases, with 12 bases sitting between them. Germline V gene data show CDR1 as DFQATT and CDR2 as SNEGSKA (reference sequence). CDR3 length: 12 amino acids. CDR3 sequence: CSAHESQETQYF. The DNA for the CDR3 is TGCAGTGCTCACGAGAGTCAGGAGACCCAGTACTTC.

As for this clonotype: This beta chain is an unintended read in a library built for alpha chains; its size means little. The V and J genes are TRBV19 and TRBJ2-1; either TRBD1 or TRBD2 may fit D (5 bases each). This CDR3 contains 14 residues. Trimming took off 2 bases at V and 5 bases at J, with 10 bases between the two ends. The germline V gene has CDR1 LNHDA and CDR2 SQIVND (reference sequence). DNA for the CDR3: TGTGCCAGTAGTATAAGCGGCAGGGACAATGAGCAGTTCTTC. It specifies CASSISGRDNEQFF.

By its share, this clonotype is medium-sized (0.01 to 0.1%). This beta chain is a stray sequence in a library constructed for alpha chains; its clone size is not meaningful. J is TRBJ2-7 and V is TRBV20-1, with TRBD1 matching over 10 bases. J was trimmed by 7 bases and V by 6 bases; bases with no gene match: 18. The CDR3 contains 16 residues. Per germline, CDR1 DFQATT and CDR2 SNEGSKA (reference sequence). In DNA, the CDR3 is TGCAGTGCCACAATTCGTGACAGGGGGCGCTCGGGGGAGCAGTACTTC. Translated, it gives CSATIRDRGRSGEQYF.

This clonotype showed up many times. This beta chain turned up in a library designed for alpha chains; as an off-target read, its abundance says little. The chain combines TRBV11-2 with TRBJ2-1, with D uncertain. Germline loops: CDR1 SGHAT, CDR2 FQNNGV. Trimming pared 5 bases from V and 0 bases from J, leaving 14 bases between. CDR3 size: 16 residues. CDR3 sequence reads: CASSRTGLSSYNEQFF. As DNA, the CDR3 is TGTGCCAGCAGCCGGACCGGGCTCTCCTCCTACAATGAGCAGTTCTTC.

There are many counts of this clonotype. This beta chain turned up in a library designed for alpha chains; as an off-target read, its abundance says little. The gene calls are TRBV14 and TRBJ1-2; 7 positions agree with TRBD1. Germline assignment: CDR1 SGHDN and CDR2 FVKESK. The CDR3 has 13 residues. Unmatched junction bases numbered 8, after V lost 6 bases and J lost 7 bases. The CDR3 loop reads CASRRGGGSGYTF. The CDR3 DNA sequence: TGTGCCAGCAGGAGAGGGGGCGGAAGTGGCTACACCTTC.